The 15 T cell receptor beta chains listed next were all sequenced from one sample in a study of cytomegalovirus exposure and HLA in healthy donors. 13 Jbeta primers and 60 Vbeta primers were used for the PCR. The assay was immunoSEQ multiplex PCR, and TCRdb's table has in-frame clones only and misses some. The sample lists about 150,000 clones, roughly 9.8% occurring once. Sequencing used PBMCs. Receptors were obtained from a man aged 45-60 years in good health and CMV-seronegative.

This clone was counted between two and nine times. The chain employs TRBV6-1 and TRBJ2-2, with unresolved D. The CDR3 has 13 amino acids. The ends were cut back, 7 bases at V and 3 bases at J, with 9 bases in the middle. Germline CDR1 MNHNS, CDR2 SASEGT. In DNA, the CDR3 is TGTGCCAGCATCCGTTTGTACACCGGGGAGCTGTTTTTT. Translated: CASIRLYTGELFF.

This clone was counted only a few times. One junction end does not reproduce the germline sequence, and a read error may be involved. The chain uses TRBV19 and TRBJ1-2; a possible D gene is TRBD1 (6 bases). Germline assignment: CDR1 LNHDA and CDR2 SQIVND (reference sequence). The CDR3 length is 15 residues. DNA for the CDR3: TGTGCCAGTAGTACCCCCCGGGGGGCTAACTATGGCTACATCTTC. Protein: CASSTPRGANYGYIF.

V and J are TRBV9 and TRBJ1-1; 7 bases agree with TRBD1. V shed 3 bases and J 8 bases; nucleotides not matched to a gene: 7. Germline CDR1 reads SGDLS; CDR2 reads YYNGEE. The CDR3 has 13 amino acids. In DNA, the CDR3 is TGTGCCAGCAGCGGGGGTCCGGGACAGGAAGCTTTCTTT. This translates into CASSGGPGQEAFF.

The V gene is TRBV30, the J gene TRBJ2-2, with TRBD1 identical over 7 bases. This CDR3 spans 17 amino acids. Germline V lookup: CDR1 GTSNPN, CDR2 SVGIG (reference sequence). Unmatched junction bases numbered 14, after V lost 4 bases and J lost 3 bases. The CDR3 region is CAWTYRGAISHTGELFF. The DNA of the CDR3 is TGTGCCTGGACGTACAGGGGCGCAATTTCACACACCGGGGAGCTGTTTTTT.

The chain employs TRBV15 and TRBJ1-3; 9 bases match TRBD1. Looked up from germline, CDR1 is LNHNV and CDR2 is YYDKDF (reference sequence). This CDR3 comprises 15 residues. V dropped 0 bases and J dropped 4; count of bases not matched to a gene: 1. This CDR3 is CATSREQGAGNTIYF. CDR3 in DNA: TGTGCCACCAGCAGAGAACAGGGGGCGGGAAACACCATATATTTT.

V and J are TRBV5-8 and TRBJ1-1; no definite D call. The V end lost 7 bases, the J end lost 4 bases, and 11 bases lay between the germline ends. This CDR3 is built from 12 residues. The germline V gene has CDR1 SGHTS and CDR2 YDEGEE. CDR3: CASGQAFTEAFF. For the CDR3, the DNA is TGTGCCAGCGGGCAGGCGTTCACTGAAGCTTTCTTT.

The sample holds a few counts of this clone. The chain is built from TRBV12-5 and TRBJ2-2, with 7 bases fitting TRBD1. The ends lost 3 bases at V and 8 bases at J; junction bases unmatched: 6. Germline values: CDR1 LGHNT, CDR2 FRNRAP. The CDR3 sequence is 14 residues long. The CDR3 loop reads CASGFGQGVGELFF. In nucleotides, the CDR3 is TGTGCTAGTGGTTTTGGTCAGGGGGTAGGGGAGCTGTTTTTT.

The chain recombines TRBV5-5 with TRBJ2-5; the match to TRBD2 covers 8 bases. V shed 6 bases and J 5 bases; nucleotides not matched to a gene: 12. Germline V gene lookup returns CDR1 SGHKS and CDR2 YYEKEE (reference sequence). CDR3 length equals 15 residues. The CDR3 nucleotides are TGTGCCAGCACCCGGGGGGGTACAGCGGTGGAGACCCAGTACTTC. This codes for CASTRGGTAVETQYF.

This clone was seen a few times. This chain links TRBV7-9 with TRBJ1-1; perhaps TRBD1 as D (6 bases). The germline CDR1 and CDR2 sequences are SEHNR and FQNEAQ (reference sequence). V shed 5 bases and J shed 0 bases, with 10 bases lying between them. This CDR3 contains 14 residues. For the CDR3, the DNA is TGTGCCAGCAGCACGGGACATTTGAACACTGAAGCTTTCTTT. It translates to CASSTGHLNTEAFF.

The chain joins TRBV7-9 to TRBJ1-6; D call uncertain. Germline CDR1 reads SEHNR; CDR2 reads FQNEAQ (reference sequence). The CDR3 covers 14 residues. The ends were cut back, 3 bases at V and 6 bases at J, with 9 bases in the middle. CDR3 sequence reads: CASSFRSTNSPLHF. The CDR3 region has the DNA TGTGCCAGCAGCTTCCGGTCCACTAATTCACCCCTCCACTTT.

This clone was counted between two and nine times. The CDR3 loop is CASMRDGSYTF. The CDR3 DNA reads as TGTGCCAGCATGCGGGATGGGAGCTACACCTTC. J is TRBJ1-2 and V is TRBV6-5; D is undetermined. The CDR3 consists of 11 residues. V was trimmed by 7 bases and J by 9 bases, leaving 12 bases between them. Germline assignment: CDR1 MNHEY and CDR2 SVGAGI.

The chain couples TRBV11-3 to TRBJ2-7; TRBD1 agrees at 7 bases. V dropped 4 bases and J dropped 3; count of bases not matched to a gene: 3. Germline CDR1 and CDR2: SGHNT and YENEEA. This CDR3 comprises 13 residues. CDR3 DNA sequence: TGTGCCAGCAGCTCGGGACAGTACTACGAGCAGTACTTC. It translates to CASSSGQYYEQYF.

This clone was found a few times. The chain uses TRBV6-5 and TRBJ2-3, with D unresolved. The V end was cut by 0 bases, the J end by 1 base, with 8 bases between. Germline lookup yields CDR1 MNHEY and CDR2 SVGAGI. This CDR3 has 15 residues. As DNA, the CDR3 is TGTGCCAGCAGTTACTCAGCCCTTGGCACAGATACGCAGTATTTT. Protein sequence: CASSYSALGTDTQYF.

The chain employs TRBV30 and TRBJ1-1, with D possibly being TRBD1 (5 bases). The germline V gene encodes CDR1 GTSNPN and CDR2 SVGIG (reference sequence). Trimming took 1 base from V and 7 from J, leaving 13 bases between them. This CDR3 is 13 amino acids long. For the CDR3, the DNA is TGTGCCTGGAGTGAGAACATAGGGGTTGAAGCTTTCTTT. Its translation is CAWSENIGVEAFF. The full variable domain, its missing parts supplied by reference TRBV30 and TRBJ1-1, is SQTIHQWPATLVQPVGSPLSLECTVEGTSNPNLYWYRQAAGRGLQLLFYSVGIGQISSEVPQNLSASRPQDRQFILSSKKLLLSDSGFYLCAWSENIGVEAFFGQGTRLTVV.

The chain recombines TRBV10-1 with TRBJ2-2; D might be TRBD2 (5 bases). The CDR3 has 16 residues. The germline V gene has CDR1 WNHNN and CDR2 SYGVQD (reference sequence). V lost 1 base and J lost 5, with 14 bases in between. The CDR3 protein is CASSEWRPGGTGELFF. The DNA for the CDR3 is TGCGCCAGCAGTGAGTGGCGGCCCGGAGGAACCGGGGAGCTGTTTTTT.